This T cell receptor (beta chain) came from a study of T cell responses to AZD1222 COVID-19 vaccine. Overall study: Combined were second doses at about 4 or about 12 weeks. Study conclusions and caveats: Seropositive at baseline were only 5 to 7 AZD1222 recipients. Only after the peak T cell response were repertoires sampled. Donors were mostly white British, more females; clonal diversity possibly underestimated.

Measured with immunoSEQ multiplex PCR; TCRdb has only the in-frame clones, and not every one. The sample lists about 140,000 clones; roughly 90% were seen once. The CDR3 runs to 15 residues. Germline V lookup: CDR1 SGHTS, CDR2 YDEGEE. Germline trimming cut 4 bases from V and 7 bases from J; bases unmatched to any gene: 11. As to this clone: Its antigen remains unidentified.

The V gene is TRBV5-8, the J gene TRBJ2-1; 7 positions agree with TRBD2. The sequencing here drew on peripheral blood, taken on day 0 of AZD1222 vaccination. The clonotype originates from an adult in good health. CDR3 sequence (DNA): TGTGCCAGCAGCCGGGGGGTTTCGGGGATTAATGAGCAGTTCTTC. Translation gives CASSRGVSGINEQFF.